This T cell receptor (beta chain) came from a study of beta chain features in type 1 diabetes. This clone occurred a few times. All of the isolated RNA was reverse transcribed, so expressed TCRB transcripts were sequenced. Some clones are missing from TCRdb's copy, which holds only in-frame ones; the method was immunoSEQ multiplex PCR. This table holds around 450,000 clones, about 10% found once. This TCR came from a woman younger than 35 in good health. Sequenced sample: naive CD4+ T cells from blood.

CDR3 loop: CASSAGRDQETQYF. Written as DNA, the CDR3 is TGTGCCAGCAGCGCCGGCCGAGACCAAGAGACCCAGTACTTC. This chain joins TRBV5-4 and TRBJ2-5; D is ambiguous. V shed 4 bases and J shed 0 bases, with 10 bases lying between them. CDR3 length: 14 residues. Germline V gives CDR1 SGHNT, CDR2 YYREEE (reference sequence). Variable domain in full (rest from reference TRBV5-4 and TRBJ2-5): ETGVTQSPTHLIKTRGQQVTLRCSSQSGHNTVSWYQQALGQGPQFIFQYYREEENGRGNFPPRFSGLQFPNYSSELNVNALELDDSALYLCASSAGRDQETQYFGPGTRLLVL.